This T cell receptor beta chain emerged from a study of blood T cell repertoires in COVID-19. Sequencing used immunoSEQ multiplex PCR; TCRdb keeps in-frame clones, though not all of them. Altogether 150,000 or so clones are present, 85% being singletons, with the ten largest covering approximately 3.3%. Germline CDR1 is SEHNR and CDR2 is FQNEAQ (reference sequence). Trimming took 3 bases from V and 10 from J, leaving 13 bases between them. This CDR3 comprises 12 residues. The specimen sequenced was peripheral blood. The receptor's source is a human donor with acute or convalescent COVID-19. The donor label of this sample is uncertain. This chain joins TRBV7-9 and TRBJ2-7, with a possible D match to TRBD1 (5 bases). The CDR3 DNA sequence: TGTGCCAGCAGCTTCCTTAATGGGGCCCAGTACTTC. Its translation: CASSFLNGAQYF.